The TCR beta chain under discussion was sequenced for a study of blood T cell repertoires in COVID-19. There are 15 residues in the CDR3. V was pared by 6 bases and J by 5 bases, with 7 bases of the junction left unmatched. Per the germline V gene, CDR1 is LGHNA and CDR2 is YSLEER. Sequenced by immunoSEQ multiplex PCR; TCRdb stores in-frame clones only, minus some. Of under 250,000 clones listed, roughly 85% are singletons. V usage is TRBV4-3 and J usage is TRBJ2-1; 10 bases map to TRBD1. The source is a woman aged 50 to 60 with acute COVID-19. Sequences were obtained from PBMCs or T cells enriched from blood (not recorded which). The DNA of the CDR3 is TGCGCCAGCAGGGCCGGGACAGGGGACCACAATGAGCAGTTCTTC. Amino acid sequence: CASRAGTGDHNEQFF.